The sequence of this T cell receptor (beta chain) was determined in a study of blood T cell repertoires in COVID-19. Turning to the study itself: Some COVID-19 samples were acute and others convalescent; all came from the United States, Italy and Spain.

This clone was seen once. This CDR3 spans 13 amino acids. Per the study methods: It was from reference gene primer amplification that nucleated cell counts were estimated. Here immunoSEQ multiplex PCR was the method, and the copy in TCRdb shows in-frame clones only, minus some. From that table come the V and J calls and clone size; the DNA was used to work out D and trimming. The sample contains roughly 180,000 clones, less than 85% of which appear only once. This receptor was identified in a woman in her sixties or seventies with COVID-19, enrolled during active disease. Source material: peripheral blood. V gene TRBV21-1 combines with J gene TRBJ2-7; TRBD1, the table's D call, lacks a check against the DNA. TRBV21-1 counts as a pseudogene. For the CDR3, the DNA is TGTGCCAGCAGCTCTCGACAGGGGAAAGCGCAGTACGTC. This sequence encodes CASSSRQGKAQYV.